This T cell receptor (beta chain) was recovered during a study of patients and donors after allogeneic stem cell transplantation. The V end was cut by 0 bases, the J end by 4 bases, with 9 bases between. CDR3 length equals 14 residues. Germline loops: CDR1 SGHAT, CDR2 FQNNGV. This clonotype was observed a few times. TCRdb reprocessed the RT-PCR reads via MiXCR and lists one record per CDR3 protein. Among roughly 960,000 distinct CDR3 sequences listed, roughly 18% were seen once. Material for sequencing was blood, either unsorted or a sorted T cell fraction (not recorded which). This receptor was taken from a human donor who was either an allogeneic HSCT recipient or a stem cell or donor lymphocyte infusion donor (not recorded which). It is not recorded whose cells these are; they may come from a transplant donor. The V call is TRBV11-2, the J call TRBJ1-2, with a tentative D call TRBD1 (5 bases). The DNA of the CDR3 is TGTGCCAGCAGCTTAGATCGGGGGTCCTATGGCTACACCTTC. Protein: CASSLDRGSYGYTF.